This TCR beta chain was profiled in a study of blood T cell repertoires in COVID-19. Original processing notes: The authors estimated nucleated cell counts from reference gene primer amplification. TCRdb keeps only in-frame clones here, not all; method: immunoSEQ multiplex PCR. V, J and clone size were drawn from that table, and D and trimming were deduced from the DNA. The sample has about 120,000 clones, 80% to 90% seen once. CDR1 is SEHNR and CDR2 is FQNEAQ in the germline V gene (reference sequence). Trimming at V came to 5 bases and at J to 2 bases, leaving 4 bases not matched to a gene. The CDR3 runs to 14 residues.

This TCR was sampled from an older man with active or convalescent COVID-19. The genes are TRBV7-9 and TRBJ2-5; TRBD1 matches 8 bases. What was sequenced was peripheral blood. This chain's CDR3 is CASSRQGTQETQYF. For the CDR3, the DNA is TGTGCCAGCAGCCGACAGGGGACTCAAGAGACCCAGTACTTC. The full variable domain, in which reference TRBV7-9 and TRBJ2-5 provide the parts outside the CDR3, is DTGVSQNPRHKITKRGQNVTFRCDPISEHNRLYWYRQTLGQGPEFLTYFQNEAQLEKSRLLSDRFSAERPKGSFSTLEIQRTEQGDSAMYLCASSRQGTQETQYFGPGTRLLVL.